These 14 T cell receptor beta chains were all obtained from the same sample, sequenced in a study of blood T cell repertoires in COVID-19 (dated by TCRdb to the early 2020s). Libraries came from the immunoSEQ multiplex PCR assay. TCRdb holds this immuneACCESS table with in-frame rearrangements only. Some clones are missing; in checked studies, unresolved V genes explain under half, and the rest has no known cause. The sample profile shows around 160,000 clones; about 83% of them were found once. Of the sample, roughly 5.5% is held by the ten largest clones. The sequenced sample was PBMCs or T cells enriched from blood (not recorded which). These receptors were collected from a woman between 45 and 60 years old who had been exposed to COVID-19.

The chain recombines TRBV5-1 with TRBJ2-7; 7 bases are shared with TRBD1. The J segment lost 2 bases and the V segment lost 4 bases, leaving 6 bases of the junction unmatched. Germline V CDR1 and CDR2: SGHRS, YFSETQ. The CDR3 totals 14 residues. The CDR3: CASSQRGQPYEQYF. CDR3 DNA sequence: TGCGCCAGCAGCCAAAGGGGGCAACCCTACGAGCAGTACTTC.

The chain has TRBV15 and TRBJ2-1, with a possible D match to TRBD1 (6 bases). The CDR3 totals 15 residues. Germline loops: CDR1 LNHNV, CDR2 YYDKDF (reference sequence). V was clipped by 0 bases and J by 5 bases, with 11 bases between them. The CDR3 nucleotides read TGTGCCACCAGCAGAGATAAGGGGGTAAACAATGAGCAGTTCTTC. Translated, it gives CATSRDKGVNNEQFF. The full variable domain, rest sourced from reference TRBV15 and TRBJ2-1, is DAMVIQNPRYQVTQFGKPVTLSCSQTLNHNVMYWYQQKSSQAPKLLFHYYDKDFNNEADTPDNFQSRRPNTSFCFLDIRSPGLGDTAMYLCATSRDKGVNNEQFFGPGTRLTVL.

V and J are TRBV27 and TRBJ1-6, with TRBD1 matching 9 bases. Germline CDR1 is MNHEY and CDR2 is SMNVEV (reference sequence). The CDR3 length is 13 residues. The V and J ends lost 5 bases and 7 bases, in that order; junction bases with no gene match: 0. CDR3 amino acids: CASSGTGNSPLHF. The CDR3 coding sequence is TGTGCCAGCAGTGGGACAGGGAATTCACCCCTCCACTTT.

The genes are TRBV19 and TRBJ1-5; D is undetermined. The V gene's germline CDR1 is LNHDA and CDR2 SQIVND (reference sequence). Trimming stripped 3 bases from V and 0 bases from J, with 9 bases between. This CDR3 is 15 amino acids long. CDR3 nucleotide sequence: TGTGCCAGTAGTATTAGCCGGTATAGCAATCAGCCCCAGCATTTT. Its translation: CASSISRYSNQPQHF.

The CDR3 DNA sequence: TGTGCCAGCAGTTTTATCTTGAACACTGAAGCTTTCTTT. Its protein is CASSFILNTEAFF. The chain links TRBV12-3 or TRBV12-4 to TRBJ1-1; no clear D gene. The CDR3 has 13 residues. The V end lost 3 bases, the J end lost 0 bases, and 5 bases lay between the germline ends.

V and J are TRBV6-2 or TRBV6-3 and TRBJ1-6; D is perhaps TRBD1 (6 bases). V lost 4 bases, J lost 7 bases, and 14 bases lay in between. The CDR3 loop spans 15 amino acids. Germline V gene lookup returns CDR1 MNHEY and CDR2 SVGEGT. CDR3: CASSSSHRENSPLHF. The DNA of the CDR3 is TGTGCCAGCAGTTCGTCTCACAGGGAGAATTCACCCCTCCACTTT.

The V call is TRBV25-1, the J call TRBJ1-6; D is unresolved. CDR1 MGHDK and CDR2 SYGVNS come from the germline V gene. CDR3 length: 14 amino acids. V lost 5 bases to trimming and J lost 9 bases, with 14 bases between them. The CDR3 DNA sequence: TGTGCCAGCAGTAACCGGCGAGAGGGTTCACCCCTCCACTTT. It encodes CASSNRREGSPLHF.

The chain joins TRBV5-1 to TRBJ2-7; maybe TRBD2 (6 bases). Germline V lookup: CDR1 SGHRS, CDR2 YFSETQ. This CDR3 spans 12 amino acids. The V gene lost 4 bases and the J gene lost 3 bases, with 8 bases spanning the gap. Written as DNA, the CDR3 is TGCGCCAGCAGCCACGGGGGCTACGAGCAGTACTTC. Protein product: CASSHGGYEQYF. Filled out from reference TRBV5-1 and TRBJ2-7, the complete variable domain reads KAGVTQTPRYLIKTRGQQVTLSCSPISGHRSVSWYQQTPGQGLQFLFEYFSETQRNKGNFPGRFSGRQFSNSRSEMNVSTLELGDSALYLCASSHGGYEQYFGPGTRLTVT.

A single count supports this clone. The V and J genes are TRBV7-8 and TRBJ2-3; the match to TRBD2 covers 10 bases. V trimming: 2 bases; J trimming: 5 bases; junction bases outside the gene matches: 10. The CDR3 covers 17 residues. The germline V gene has CDR1 SGHVS and CDR2 FQNEAQ. CDR3 region: CASSLRGEVAGGDTQYF. The CDR3 nucleotides are TGTGCCAGCAGCTTACGGGGAGAGGTAGCGGGGGGAGATACGCAGTATTTT.

The J gene is TRBJ2-7, the V gene TRBV4-1, with 11 bases identical to TRBD2. The J segment lost 3 bases and the V segment lost 4 bases, leaving 5 bases of the junction unmatched. Germline CDR1 MGHRA, CDR2 YSYEKL. The CDR3 is 15 amino acids. CDR3 region: CASSPTSGDYYEQYF. The CDR3 nucleotides read TGCGCCAGCAGCCCGACTAGCGGGGACTACTACGAGCAGTACTTC.

Comment on this clone: The same CDR3 also results from other DNA sequences found in this sample. The CDR3 nucleotides read TGTGCCAGCAGACAGGGGTACGAGCAGTACTTC. Its translation is CASRQGYEQYF. This sequence joins TRBV27 and TRBJ2-7; the match to TRBD1 covers 7 bases. Looked up from germline, CDR1 is MNHEY and CDR2 is SMNVEV (reference sequence). This CDR3 is 11 amino acids long. The J segment lost 4 bases and the V segment lost 6 bases, leaving 0 bases of the junction unmatched.

The chain employs TRBV11-3 and TRBJ2-1, with TRBD2 matching over 14 bases. Germline CDR1 is SGHNT and CDR2 is YENEEA. The CDR3 consists of 17 residues. The ends lost 0 bases at V and 7 bases at J; junction bases unmatched: 5. CDR3 DNA sequence: TGTGCCAGCAGCTTAGAGGGACTAGCGGGAGTGGGGAATGAGCAGTTCTTC. Amino acid sequence: CASSLEGLAGVGNEQFF.

The chain recombines TRBV10-3 with TRBJ1-5; 7 positions agree with TRBD1. Per the germline V gene, CDR1 is ENHRY and CDR2 is SYGVKD. The length of the CDR3 is 14 residues. V gave up 6 bases and J gave up 3 bases; unmatched junction bases: 5. The CDR3 here is CAIRGDSPNQPQHF. CDR3 in DNA: TGTGCCATCAGGGGGGACAGTCCCAATCAGCCCCAGCATTTT.

This sequence joins TRBV15 and TRBJ2-7, with a possible D match to TRBD2 (6 bases). Trimming took off 1 base at V and 0 bases at J, with 10 bases between the two ends. The CDR3 sequence is 15 residues long. Germline V lookup: CDR1 LNHNV, CDR2 YYDKDF (reference sequence). CDR3: CATSRVPGGSYEQYF. In nucleotides, the CDR3 is TGTGCCACCAGCAGAGTTCCCGGGGGCTCCTACGAGCAGTACTTC.